Below, 21 T cell receptor beta chains from the same sample are listed, as sequenced in a study of shared clonotypes between healthy human individuals (dated by TCRdb to the early 2020s). Libraries were prepared through the immunoSEQ multiplex PCR assay. TCRdb obtained this table from immuneACCESS and retained in-frame rearrangements with V and J assigned. These tables miss some clones; where compared with another copy, unresolved V genes account for less than half of the shortfall, and the remainder is unexplained. For this sample there are about 110,000 clones; about two thirds appear just once. Around 25% of the sample lies in the top ten. The sequenced sample consisted of memory CD8+ T cells sorted from blood. The sample's cell subset or site label, in plain terms: CD45RO+ cells pooled with CCR7-negative TemRA cells. Every receptor here comes from a woman in her twenties or thirties in good health.

The chain uses TRBV6-5 and TRBJ2-5; D is possibly TRBD2 (5 bases). CDR1 and CDR2 (germline): MNHEY, SVGAGI. The CDR3 extends over 15 amino acids. V lost 8 bases and J 5 bases, leaving 21 bases between the germline ends. Here the CDR3 reads CASRTLLGSAETQYF. CDR3 sequence (DNA): TGTGCCAGCCGAACACTACTGGGGAGTGCGGAGACCCAGTACTTC.

The CDR3 reads CASSPGHRMYNEQFF. The CDR3 DNA is TGTGCCAGCAGTCCCGGACACCGAATGTACAATGAGCAGTTCTTC. The chain couples TRBV6-5 to TRBJ2-1, with D perhaps TRBD1 (5 bases). The CDR3 consists of 15 residues. With 5 bases removed from V and 4 bases from J, the gap between germline ends came to 15 bases. CDR1 MNHEY and CDR2 SVGAGI come from the germline V gene.

The V call is TRBV6-5, the J call TRBJ1-2, with D tentatively TRBD1 (5 bases). Germline CDR1 MNHEY, CDR2 SVGAGI. CDR3 length: 15 residues. V was shortened by 0 bases and J by 4 bases, with 12 bases between the two germline ends. The chain's CDR3 is CASSYSRGRAYGYTF. CDR3 nucleotides: TGTGCCAGCAGTTACTCAAGGGGCAGAGCCTATGGCTACACCTTC.

This clone is termed medium-sized. This sequence joins TRBV5-6 and TRBJ1-1; no reliable D call. Germline loops: CDR1 SGHDT, CDR2 YYEEEE. Trimming cost V 4 bases and J 0 bases, with 10 bases left between them. The CDR3 is made up of 14 amino acids. This CDR3 reads CASSLSSMNTEAFF. CDR3 nucleotides: TGTGCCAGCAGCCTGTCGTCAATGAACACTGAAGCTTTCTTT.

This clone was detected a few times. The gene calls are TRBV29-1 and TRBJ1-2; the match to TRBD1 covers 7 bases. CDR1 and CDR2 (germline): SQVTM, ANQGSEA. CDR3 size: 14 residues. J was trimmed by 4 bases and V by 3 bases; bases with no gene match: 8. This CDR3 is CSVDGLGGVYGYTF. The CDR3 region has the DNA TGCAGCGTTGATGGGTTAGGGGGCGTCTATGGCTACACCTTC.

The V call is TRBV18, the J call TRBJ1-5; TRBD1 might be the D (5 bases). This CDR3 is built from 13 residues. Germline V gene data show CDR1 as KGHSH and CDR2 as LQKENI. Trimming cost V 1 base and J 5 bases, with 6 bases left between them. The CDR3 here is CASSPQGHQPQHF. For the CDR3, the DNA is TGTGCCAGCTCACCACAGGGGCATCAGCCCCAGCATTTT. The variable domain in full, with the rest retrieved from reference TRBV18 and TRBJ1-5, is NAGVMQNPRHLVRRRGQEARLRCSPMKGHSHVYWYRQLPEEGLKFMVYLQKENIIDESGMPKERFSAEFPKEGPSILRIQQVVRGDSAAYFCASSPQGHQPQHFGDGTRLSIL.

This clone showed up just a few times. V is TRBV7-6 and J is TRBJ2-5; D gene ambiguous. Germline assignment: CDR1 SGHVS and CDR2 FNYEAQ. With 5 bases removed from V and 7 bases from J, the gap between germline ends came to 14 bases. This CDR3 has 13 residues. DNA for the CDR3: TGTGCCAGCAGCCCAGAACCCGTCGGGACCCAGTACTTC. Translation gives CASSPEPVGTQYF. The full variable domain, its missing parts supplied by reference TRBV7-6 and TRBJ2-5, is GAGVSQSPRYKVTKRGQDVALRCDPISGHVSLYWYRQALGQGPEFLTYFNYEAQQDKSGLPNDRFSAERPEGSISTLTIQRTEQRDSAMYRCASSPEPVGTQYFGPGTRLLVL.

This chain joins TRBV5-4 and TRBJ2-5; 11 positions match TRBD2. Trimming at V came to 1 base and at J to 4 bases, leaving 9 bases not matched to a gene. This CDR3 region has 17 residues. Germline-derived CDR1 and CDR2 are SGHNT and YYREEE (reference sequence). CDR3 sequence reads: CASSLNSGRVLGETQYF. Here the CDR3 DNA reads TGTGCCAGCAGCTTGAATAGCGGGAGGGTCCTGGGAGAGACCCAGTACTTC.

The rearrangement links TRBV2 to TRBJ2-3, with 9 positions matching TRBD1. V shed 4 bases and J 3 bases; nucleotides not matched to a gene: 2. CDR1 SNHLY and CDR2 FYNNEI come from the germline V gene. This CDR3 region has 14 residues. The CDR3 nucleotides are TGTGCCAGCAGTGGGGGACAGGGAACAGATACGCAGTATTTT. Translation: CASSGGQGTDTQYF.

This clone appeared a few times. The CDR3 DNA is TGTGCCAGCGTGGACAGCGAGCCCTACGAGCAGTACTTC. Protein product: CASVDSEPYEQYF. This chain joins TRBV2 and TRBJ2-7; TRBD1 might be the D (6 bases). Germline V gene lookup returns CDR1 SNHLY and CDR2 FYNNEI. V was shortened by 8 bases and J by 2 bases, with 13 bases between the two germline ends. The length of the CDR3 is 13 residues.

This rearrangement joins TRBV1 to TRBJ2-5; TRBD2 reflects the table's D call only, with no check against the DNA. TRBV1 represents a pseudogene. This CDR3 is built from 14 residues. The CDR3 DNA sequence: TGCACCAGCAGCCCTACTAGCCGCTCCAAGACCCAGTACTTC. Its protein is CTSSPTSRSKTQYF.

The chain links TRBV5-4 to TRBJ2-7, with a weak D call TRBD2 (6 bases). V lost 0 bases, J lost 6 bases, and 16 bases lay in between. CDR1 and CDR2 (germline): SGHNT, YYREEE (reference sequence). The CDR3 spans 15 residues. CDR3 sequence (DNA): TGTGCCAGCAGCTTGGATGGCGGGACTGGAGGCGAGCAGTACTTC. Amino acids: CASSLDGGTGGEQYF.

This rearrangement joins TRBV28 to TRBJ1-2; D is perhaps TRBD1 (5 bases). Per germline, CDR1 MDHEN and CDR2 SYDVKM. The CDR3 has 15 amino acids. Trimming removed 8 bases from V and 2 bases from J, with 18 bases in between. CDR3 nucleotide sequence: TGTGCCAGCGAAAACTCAGGGTTTCGAAACTATGGCTACACCTTC. Translation gives CASENSGFRNYGYTF.

The chain is built from TRBV28 and TRBJ2-7, with 7 bases that match TRBD2. CDR1 is MDHEN, CDR2 SYDVKM, per germline. The CDR3 consists of 14 residues. V shed 1 base, J shed 4 bases, and the junction held 4 bases outside the gene matches. CDR3 nucleotides: TGTGCCAGCAGTTTATATTGGGGGGGTTACGAGCAGTACTTC. Translating gives CASSLYWGGYEQYF. Combining the CDR3 with reference TRBV28 and TRBJ2-7 gives the whole variable domain DVKVTQSSRYLVKRTGEKVFLECVQDMDHENMFWYRQDPGLGLRLIYFSYDVKMKEKGDIPEGYSVSREKKERFSLILESASTNQTSMYLCASSLYWGGYEQYFGPGTRLTVT.

V usage is TRBV7-9 and J usage is TRBJ2-5, with D maybe TRBD2 (5 bases). The length of the CDR3 is 13 residues. The V end lost 5 bases, the J end lost 11 bases, and 18 bases lay between the germline ends. Per germline, CDR1 SEHNR and CDR2 FQNEAQ (reference sequence). The CDR3 loop is CASSPRESREQYF. DNA of the CDR3: TGTGCCAGCAGCCCGAGGGAGTCAAGGGAGCAGTACTTC.

This clone has only one observation. The chain has TRBV30 and TRBJ1-2, with D possibly TRBD1 on 5 matching bases. The CDR3 sequence is 15 residues long. V shed 1 base and J shed 6 bases, with 18 bases lying between them. Per germline, CDR1 GTSNPN and CDR2 SVGIG (reference sequence). The CDR3 here is CAWSGRWRDVDGYTF. In DNA, the CDR3 is TGTGCCTGGAGTGGACGGTGGAGGGACGTCGATGGCTACACCTTC.

The V gene is TRBV14, the J gene TRBJ2-3; D gene ambiguous. The V gene lost 0 bases and the J gene lost 6 bases, with 13 bases spanning the gap. The germline CDR1 and CDR2 sequences are SGHDN and FVKESK. The CDR3 totals 15 residues. CDR3 loop: CASSQEVRAPDTQYF. In DNA form, the CDR3 reads TGTGCCAGCAGCCAAGAGGTCCGGGCCCCCGATACGCAGTATTTT. The full variable domain, its missing parts supplied by reference TRBV14 and TRBJ2-3, is EAGVTQFPSHSVIEKGQTVTLRCDPISGHDNLYWYRRVMGKEIKFLLHFVKESKQDESGMPNNRFLAERTGGTYSTLKVQPAELEDSGVYFCASSQEVRAPDTQYFGPGTRLTVL.

This chain joins TRBV11-3 and TRBJ2-1; 8 bases are shared with TRBD1. The CDR3 runs to 15 residues. The V gene's germline CDR1 is SGHNT and CDR2 YENEEA. The trim removed 5 bases at V and 5 bases at J, leaving 8 bases unmatched. The DNA of the CDR3 is TGTGCCAGCAGCCGAGGGGCGGACAGGGACAATGAGCAGTTCTTC. It codes for CASSRGADRDNEQFF.

The V call is TRBV28, the J call TRBJ2-7; 14 bases agree with TRBD2. CDR1 and CDR2 (germline): MDHEN, SYDVKM. V trimming: 6 bases; J trimming: 6 bases; junction bases outside the gene matches: 10. The CDR3 extends over 16 amino acids. The CDR3 DNA sequence: TGTGCCAGCAGAGGGGGACTAGCGGGAGAATCAGGCGAGCAGTACTTC. Translated, it gives CASRGGLAGESGEQYF.

The rearrangement links TRBV6-6 to TRBJ2-3, with TRBD2 matching over 12 bases. Germline V CDR1 and CDR2: MNHNY, SVGAGI (reference sequence). The CDR3 contains 15 residues. With V trimmed by 6 bases and J by 5 bases, 6 bases remained unmatched. The CDR3 region has the DNA TGTGCCAGCAGGCCTAGCGGGAGGGGGGGAGATACGCAGTATTTT. This translates into CASRPSGRGGDTQYF.

This clone was counted a single time. The chain has TRBV11-2 and TRBJ2-7; the D call may be TRBD1 or TRBD2 (7 bases each). Germline CDR1 and CDR2: SGHAT and FQNNGV. The CDR3 is made up of 15 amino acids. With 3 bases removed from V and 1 base from J, the gap between germline ends came to 13 bases. In DNA, the CDR3 is TGTGCCAGCAGCTTCCCCCAGGGGGGGTCCTACGAGCAGTACTTC. It yields the protein CASSFPQGGSYEQYF.